The next 30 T cell receptor beta chains were all read from a single sample in a study of T cells in Graves' hyperthyroidism and ophthalmopathy. Regions amplified from RNA transcripts were the TCR beta CDR3 regions. Using the HTBI primer set, a first-round RT-PCR was run on the TCR CDR3. One entry per CDR3 protein results from TCRdb running MiXCR on the multiplex PCR reads. The sample consists of over 500,000 distinct CDR3 sequences, 13% to 15% of them appearing once. The sequenced sample consisted of blood. Source of these receptors: a woman in her 40s with Graves' hyperthyroidism.

This clonotype was found a few times. The chain uses TRBV19 and TRBJ2-2, with D possibly being TRBD2 (6 bases). Germline CDR1 LNHDA, CDR2 SQIVND (reference sequence). V dropped 6 bases and J dropped 0 bases, with 17 bases sitting between them. CDR3 length: 17 amino acids. The CDR3 coding sequence is TGTGCCAGTAGACACGGCAGGGAGGTGGCGAACACCGGGGAGCTGTTTTTT. Translation gives CASRHGREVANTGELFF.

CDR3 region: CASSARSYTEAFF. The CDR3 bases are TGTGCCAGCAGTGCGAGATCGTACACTGAAGCTTTCTTT. The rearrangement links TRBV2 to TRBJ1-1, with no clear D. Germline V gene lookup returns CDR1 SNHLY and CDR2 FYNNEI. The CDR3 is 13 amino acids. Trimming left V 4 bases short and J 3 bases short, with 9 bases between.

This clonotype was seen a few times. The V call is TRBV4-2, the J call TRBJ2-1; perhaps TRBD2 as D (5 bases). The germline V and J ends were trimmed by 1 base and 10 bases, with 20 bases remaining between them. The germline gives CDR1 LGHNA, CDR2 YNFKEQ. The CDR3 covers 16 residues. The CDR3 DNA sequence: TGTGCCAGCAGCCAAGGTGGGCGTGGGAGTGACACAGAGCAGTTCTTC. It yields the protein CASSQGGRGSDTEQFF.

Ten or more counts support this clonotype. The V call is TRBV5-1, the J call TRBJ2-7; the match to TRBD2 covers 11 bases. Germline CDR1 and CDR2: SGHRS and YFSETQ. V was pared by 4 bases and J by 0 bases, with 12 bases of the junction left unmatched. The CDR3 extends over 18 amino acids. The CDR3 DNA follows: TGCGCCAGCAGCCGCGACAGGGTTCTAGCGGGAGGCTCCTACGAGCAGTACTTC. Encoded protein: CASSRDRVLAGGSYEQYF.

At least ten counts were recorded for this clonotype. The chain uses TRBV3-1 and TRBJ1-1; TRBD1 might be the D (5 bases). The V end was cut by 4 bases, the J end by 10 bases, with 25 bases between. Germline CDR1 is LGHDT and CDR2 is YNNKEL (reference sequence). This CDR3 is 16 amino acids long. The CDR3 loop is CASSRAEERGAWGAFF. CDR3 DNA: TGTGCCAGCAGCCGAGCAGAGGAGAGGGGAGCCTGGGGAGCTTTCTTT. Full variable domain (missing parts from reference TRBV3-1 and TRBJ1-1): DTAVSQTPKYLVTQMGNDKSIKCEQNLGHDTMYWYKQDSKKFLKIMFSYNNKELIINETVPNRFSPKSPDKAHLNLHINSLELGDSAVYFCASSRAEERGAWGAFFGQGTRLTVV.

This clonotype was picked up many times. As DNA, the CDR3 is TGTGCCAGCAGCGCAATACTAGCGAACTACAATGAGCAGTTCTTC. It specifies CASSAILANYNEQFF. The chain combines TRBV12-3 or TRBV12-4 with TRBJ2-1, with 7 bases that match TRBD2. Germline trimming cut 6 bases from V and 3 bases from J; bases unmatched to any gene: 8. The CDR3 contains 15 residues.

This clonotype was detected a few times. V and J are TRBV5-1 and TRBJ2-1; 13 positions match TRBD2. V was clipped by 4 bases and J by 2 bases; unmatched bases: 3. The CDR3 consists of 16 residues. The germline V gene has CDR1 SGHRS and CDR2 YFSETQ. CDR3 DNA: TGCGCCAGCAGCCAAGGGACTAGCGGGACCTACAATGAGCAGTTCTTC. It is translated as CASSQGTSGTYNEQFF.

At least ten counts were recorded for this clonotype. The chain links TRBV28 to TRBJ2-7; no firm D call. Per germline, CDR1 MDHEN and CDR2 SYDVKM. Trimming stripped 5 bases from V and 6 bases from J, with 11 bases between. The CDR3 has 12 residues. The CDR3 DNA reads TGTGCCAGCAGTCTTAGATCCCGCGAGCAGTACTTC. This encodes CASSLRSREQYF.

This clonotype was observed at least ten times. The CDR3 protein is CASSSLAGFYNEQFF. In DNA, the CDR3 is TGTGCCAGCAGTTCCCTAGCGGGATTCTACAATGAGCAGTTCTTC. This chain uses TRBV6-1 with TRBJ2-1, with TRBD2 matching 9 bases. Germline V gives CDR1 MNHNS, CDR2 SASEGT. Trimming removed 5 bases from V and 3 bases from J; junction bases left unmatched: 5. The CDR3 sequence is 15 residues long.

At least ten counts were recorded for this clonotype. This chain uses TRBV7-9 with TRBJ1-2, with TRBD1 matching 10 bases. The CDR3 contains 17 residues. Germline V gene data show CDR1 as SEHNR and CDR2 as FQNEAQ (reference sequence). J gave up 3 bases and V 5 bases, and 12 bases lay outside the gene matches. In DNA, the CDR3 is TGTGCCAGCAGCACAGGACAGGGGGGCGCCGCGGACTATGGCTACACCTTC. Translating gives CASSTGQGGAADYGYTF.

This clonotype was seen a handful of times. The V and J genes are TRBV10-3 and TRBJ2-3, with 7 positions matching TRBD2. This CDR3 has 15 amino acids. The V segment lost 5 bases and the J segment 1 base; nucleotides outside the gene matches: 6. Per germline, CDR1 ENHRY and CDR2 SYGVKD. The CDR3 is CAISRGGRGTDTQYF. The CDR3 DNA reads TGTGCCATCAGTCGTGGAGGGAGGGGCACAGATACGCAGTATTTT.

The table lists this clonotype with a few counts. The genes are TRBV6-1 and TRBJ1-2; 7 bases align to TRBD1. Germline V lookup: CDR1 MNHNS, CDR2 SASEGT. With V trimmed by 6 bases and J by 7 bases, 8 bases remained unmatched. This CDR3 is 13 amino acids long. CDR3 region: CASSVQGVSGYTF. As DNA, the CDR3 is TGTGCCAGCAGCGTCCAGGGGGTATCTGGCTACACCTTC.

V and J are TRBV5-6 and TRBJ1-5; TRBD1 is a possible D gene (5 bases). The CDR3 has 14 amino acids. Germline CDR1 and CDR2: SGHDT and YYEEEE. The ends were cut back, 4 bases at V and 4 bases at J, with 12 bases in the middle. CDR3 bases: TGTGCCAGCAGCCCGGACAAAGATAATCAGCCCCAGCATTTT. It translates to CASSPDKDNQPQHF.

There are many counts of this clonotype. CDR3 sequence: CASSPRLGTYEQYF. CDR3 coding DNA: TGTGCCAGCAGCCCTAGACTAGGTACCTACGAGCAGTACTTC. This sequence joins TRBV7-2 and TRBJ2-7, with D maybe TRBD2 (6 bases). With 5 bases removed from V and 2 bases from J, the gap between germline ends came to 13 bases. CDR3 length equals 14 residues. Germline V gene lookup returns CDR1 SGHTA and CDR2 FQGNSA.

Of note for this clonotype: At one end the junction does not follow the germline gene, possibly because of a read error. The chain carries TRBV5-1 and TRBJ2-2; TRBD2 matches 8 bases. Germline-derived CDR1 and CDR2 are SGHRS and YFSETQ. There are 15 residues in the CDR3. CDR3 sequence (DNA): TGTGCCAGCAGACCGGGGGGGAACCCAACCGGGGAGCTGTTTTTT. It translates to CASRPGGNPTGELFF.

This clonotype was seen repeatedly, ten times or more. V is TRBV4-2 and J is TRBJ2-1, with 12 bases identical to TRBD2. The trim removed 4 bases at V and 6 bases at J, leaving 10 bases unmatched. The CDR3 contains 17 residues. Germline V gene data show CDR1 as LGHNA and CDR2 as YNFKEQ. The CDR3 here is CASSRRLAGAAGNEQFF. CDR3 DNA sequence: TGTGCCAGCAGCCGCCGACTAGCGGGGGCGGCGGGCAATGAGCAGTTCTTC.

The table lists this clonotype with a few counts. This chain uses TRBV18 with TRBJ1-5; 8 bases fit TRBD1. Germline CDR1 reads KGHSH; CDR2 reads LQKENI. CDR3 length equals 16 residues. Trimming cost V 5 bases and J 4 bases; bases outside gene matches: 10. Here the CDR3 reads CASSETGALMNQPQHF. Written as DNA, the CDR3 is TGTGCCAGCTCAGAGACAGGGGCCCTGATGAATCAGCCCCAGCATTTT.

This clonotype was picked up many times. The chain carries TRBV11-2 and TRBJ2-7, with D possibly TRBD1 on 5 matching bases. Germline lookup yields CDR1 SGHAT and CDR2 FQNNGV. The CDR3 length is 12 residues. V gave up 4 bases and J gave up 7 bases, with 11 bases separating them. In nucleotides, the CDR3 is TGTGCCAGCAGCTGGGGCATTAGGGAGCAGTACTTC. Its translation: CASSWGIREQYF.

There are a few counts of this clonotype. The genes are TRBV6-1 and TRBJ2-3, with D possibly being TRBD1 (6 bases). This CDR3 comprises 18 residues. CDR1 MNHNS and CDR2 SASEGT come from the germline V gene. Trimming pared 1 base from V and 1 base from J, leaving 18 bases between. CDR3: CASSEEGVILGGTDTQYF. CDR3 nucleotide sequence: TGTGCCAGCAGTGAAGAGGGGGTGATCTTGGGTGGCACAGATACGCAGTATTTT.

This clonotype was counted at least ten times. The CDR3 DNA sequence: TGTGCCAGCAGTGAACGGACTGGGGCCAACGTCCTGACTTTC. Translated, it gives CASSERTGANVLTF. The chain is built from TRBV2 and TRBJ2-6; D unclear. The germline CDR1 and CDR2 sequences are SNHLY and FYNNEI. V lost 2 bases and J lost 2, with 4 bases in between. The CDR3 is 14 amino acids.

This clonotype was counted at least ten times. The chain joins TRBV7-8 to TRBJ2-3; TRBD2 matches at 10 bases. V lost 3 bases, J lost 3 bases, and 3 bases stayed unmatched. CDR3 length: 15 amino acids. The V gene's germline CDR1 is SGHVS and CDR2 FQNEAQ. The DNA for the CDR3 is TGTGCCAGCAGCTTCCTAGCGGGAGATACAGATACGCAGTATTTT. Translated, it gives CASSFLAGDTDTQYF.

This clonotype occurred many times. The chain recombines TRBV3-1 with TRBJ2-5; D is uncertain. Germline CDR1 and CDR2: LGHDT and YNNKEL (reference sequence). This CDR3 spans 14 amino acids. V was shortened by 1 base and J by 5 bases, with 11 bases between the two germline ends. For the CDR3, the DNA is TGTGCCAGCAGCCAAGTCCCAGGTGACGAGACCCAGTACTTC. Encoded protein: CASSQVPGDETQYF.

This clonotype was seen repeatedly, ten times or more. CDR3 protein: CASSFLGGSQYNEQFF. DNA of the CDR3: TGTGCCAGCAGTTTCCTCGGGGGATCACAGTACAATGAGCAGTTCTTC. The rearrangement links TRBV28 to TRBJ2-1; a possible D gene is TRBD2 (6 bases). The germline gives CDR1 MDHEN, CDR2 SYDVKM. The CDR3 contains 16 residues. V was cut by 3 bases and J by 4 bases, with 16 bases left in between.

This clonotype was observed a few times. J is TRBJ1-1 and V is TRBV29-1; D is perhaps TRBD1 (6 bases). From germline, CDR1 is SQVTM and CDR2 ANQGSEA. The CDR3 loop spans 12 amino acids. V lost 8 bases and J 6 bases, leaving 16 bases between the germline ends. The CDR3 DNA reads TGCAGCACGACAGGTGGCCTCTCTGAAGCTTTCTTT. Amino acid sequence: CSTTGGLSEAFF.

The sample holds many counts of this clonotype. The V call is TRBV3-1, the J call TRBJ2-5; possible D gene TRBD2, 6 bases. CDR3 size: 14 residues. Trimming took off 3 bases at V and 4 bases at J, with 12 bases between the two ends. CDR1 and CDR2 from the germline V gene are LGHDT and YNNKEL (reference sequence). CDR3 loop: CASSHTGGGETQYF. As DNA, the CDR3 is TGTGCCAGCAGCCATACCGGGGGTGGAGAGACCCAGTACTTC.

This clonotype has a count of ten or more. The chain recombines TRBV29-1 with TRBJ2-3, with 15 bases matching TRBD2. V was pared by 7 bases and J by 0 bases, with 8 bases of the junction left unmatched. Per germline, CDR1 SQVTM and CDR2 ANQGSEA. This CDR3 contains 17 residues. CDR3: CSAGGLAGGGSTDTQYF. The CDR3 coding sequence is TGCAGCGCCGGGGGACTAGCGGGAGGAGGGAGCACAGATACGCAGTATTTT.

This clonotype was seen repeatedly, ten times or more. This chain uses TRBV20-1 with TRBJ2-3; D not resolved. The CDR3 has 12 residues. The V and J ends lost 3 bases and 4 bases respectively, with 8 bases between them. Germline CDR1 is DFQATT and CDR2 is SNEGSKA (reference sequence). The CDR3 loop reads CSASYGADTQYF. DNA for the CDR3: TGCAGTGCTAGTTATGGCGCAGATACGCAGTATTTT.

This clonotype was picked up many times. V and J are TRBV5-1 and TRBJ2-5; TRBD1 matches at 7 bases. The germline V gene encodes CDR1 SGHRS and CDR2 YFSETQ. The CDR3 is 13 amino acids. Trimming removed 6 bases from V and 2 bases from J; junction bases left unmatched: 4. CDR3 coding DNA: TGCGCCAGCATGACAGGGCTTCAAGAGACCCAGTACTTC. It codes for CASMTGLQETQYF.

In its sample, this clonotype was seen a few times. The J gene is TRBJ1-6, the V gene TRBV30, with 7 bases matching TRBD1. The CDR3 covers 14 residues. Germline-derived CDR1 and CDR2 are GTSNPN and SVGIG (reference sequence). Unmatched junction bases numbered 8, after V lost 5 bases and J lost 7 bases. CDR3 in DNA: TGTGCCTGGTCCTTACAGGGGTGGAATTCACCCCTCCACTTT. The encoded protein is CAWSLQGWNSPLHF.

This clonotype occurred many times. J is TRBJ2-1 and V is TRBV2; D remains unclear. This CDR3 contains 11 residues. Per germline, CDR1 SNHLY and CDR2 FYNNEI. Deletions cut 3 bases from V and 9 bases from J, with 6 bases between. CDR3 sequence reads: CASSESIEQFF. CDR3 sequence (DNA): TGTGCCAGCAGTGAGTCTATTGAGCAGTTCTTC.